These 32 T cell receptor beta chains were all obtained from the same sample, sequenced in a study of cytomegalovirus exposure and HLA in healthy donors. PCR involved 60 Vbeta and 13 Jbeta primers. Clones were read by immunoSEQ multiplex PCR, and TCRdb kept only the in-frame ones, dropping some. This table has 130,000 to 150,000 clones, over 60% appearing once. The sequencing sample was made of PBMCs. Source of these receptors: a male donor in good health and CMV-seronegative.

The CDR3 DNA reads TGTGCCACCAGCAGAATACAGGGGGCGAGCACTGAAGCTTTCTTT. This gives the protein CATSRIQGASTEAFF. The V and J genes are TRBV15 and TRBJ1-1, with 9 bases lining up with TRBD1. V trimming: 2 bases; J trimming: 4 bases; junction bases outside the gene matches: 5. There are 15 residues in the CDR3. The germline V gene encodes CDR1 LNHNV and CDR2 YYDKDF (reference sequence).

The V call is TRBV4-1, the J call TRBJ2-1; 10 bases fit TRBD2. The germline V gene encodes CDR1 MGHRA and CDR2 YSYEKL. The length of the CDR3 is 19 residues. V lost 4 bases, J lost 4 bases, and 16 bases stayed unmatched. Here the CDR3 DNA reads TGCGCCAGCAGCCCCGGGGCTAGCGGGAGAGGTTTGGGGTACAATGAGCAGTTCTTC. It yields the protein CASSPGASGRGLGYNEQFF.

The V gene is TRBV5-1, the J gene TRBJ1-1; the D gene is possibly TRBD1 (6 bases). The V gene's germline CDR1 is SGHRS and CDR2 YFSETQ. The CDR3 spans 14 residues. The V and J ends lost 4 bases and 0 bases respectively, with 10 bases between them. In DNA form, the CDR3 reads TGCGCCAGCAGCGCACAGGGTGTGAACACTGAAGCTTTCTTT. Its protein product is CASSAQGVNTEAFF. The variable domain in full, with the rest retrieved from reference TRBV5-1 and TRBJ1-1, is KAGVTQTPRYLIKTRGQQVTLSCSPISGHRSVSWYQQTPGQGLQFLFEYFSETQRNKGNFPGRFSGRQFSNSRSEMNVSTLELGDSALYLCASSAQGVNTEAFFGQGTRLTVV.

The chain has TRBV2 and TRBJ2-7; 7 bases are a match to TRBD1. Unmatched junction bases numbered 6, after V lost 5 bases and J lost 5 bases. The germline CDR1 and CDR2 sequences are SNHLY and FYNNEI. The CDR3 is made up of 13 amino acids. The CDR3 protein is CASSRQGIHEQYF. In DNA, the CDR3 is TGTGCCAGCAGTAGACAGGGTATCCACGAGCAGTACTTC.

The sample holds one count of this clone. DNA for the CDR3: TGTGCCAGCAGACTACAGGGGGCTGGGGCCAACGTCCTGACTTTC. Its protein is CASRLQGAGANVLTF. The V and J genes are TRBV7-8 and TRBJ2-6, with 8 bases aligning to TRBD1. There are 15 residues in the CDR3. After removal of 6 bases from V and 2 bases from J, the junction contained 3 bases not matched to a gene. Per the germline V gene, CDR1 is SGHVS and CDR2 is FQNEAQ.

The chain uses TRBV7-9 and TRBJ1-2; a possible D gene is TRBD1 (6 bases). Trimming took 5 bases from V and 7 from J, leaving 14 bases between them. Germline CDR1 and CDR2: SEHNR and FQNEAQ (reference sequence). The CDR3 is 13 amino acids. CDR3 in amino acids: CASSVGQSLGYTF. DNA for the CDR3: TGTGCCAGCAGCGTAGGACAGAGTCTTGGCTACACCTTC.

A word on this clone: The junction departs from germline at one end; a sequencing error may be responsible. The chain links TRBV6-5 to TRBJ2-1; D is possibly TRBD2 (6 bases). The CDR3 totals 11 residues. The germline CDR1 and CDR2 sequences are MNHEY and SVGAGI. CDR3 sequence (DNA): TGTGCCAGCAGTTACGACGGGAGTATGGTCTTC. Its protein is CASSYDGSMVF.

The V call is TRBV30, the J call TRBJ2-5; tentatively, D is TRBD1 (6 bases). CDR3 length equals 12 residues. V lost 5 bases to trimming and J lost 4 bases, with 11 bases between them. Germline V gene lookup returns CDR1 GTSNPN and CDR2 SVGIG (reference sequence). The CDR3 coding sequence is TGTGCCTGGTCGGCAGGGGCAGAGACCCAGTACTTC. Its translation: CAWSAGAETQYF.

The CDR3, as DNA: TGTGCCAGTAGTCTAACAGGGATCTCTGGAAACACCATATATTTT. It specifies CASSLTGISGNTIYF. V and J are TRBV19 and TRBJ1-3; TRBD1 is a possible D gene (6 bases). Germline assignment: CDR1 LNHDA and CDR2 SQIVND (reference sequence). CDR3 length equals 15 residues. V lost 5 bases and J 0 bases, leaving 11 bases between the germline ends.

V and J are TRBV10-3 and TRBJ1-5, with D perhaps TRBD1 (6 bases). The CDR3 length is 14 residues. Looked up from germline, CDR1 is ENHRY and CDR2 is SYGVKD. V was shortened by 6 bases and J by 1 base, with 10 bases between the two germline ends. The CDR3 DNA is TGTGCCATCAGCCCCGGACAGAGCAATCAGCCCCAGCATTTT. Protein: CAISPGQSNQPQHF.

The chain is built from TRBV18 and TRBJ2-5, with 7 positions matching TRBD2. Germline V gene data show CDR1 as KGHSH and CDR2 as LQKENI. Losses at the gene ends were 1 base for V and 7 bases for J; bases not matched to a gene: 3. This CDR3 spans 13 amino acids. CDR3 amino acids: CASSPRSSGTQYF. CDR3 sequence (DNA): TGTGCCAGCTCACCACGGTCTAGCGGGACCCAGTACTTC. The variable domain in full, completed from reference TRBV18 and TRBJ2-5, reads NAGVMQNPRHLVRRRGQEARLRCSPMKGHSHVYWYRQLPEEGLKFMVYLQKENIIDESGMPKERFSAEFPKEGPSILRIQQVVRGDSAAYFCASSPRSSGTQYFGPGTRLLVL.

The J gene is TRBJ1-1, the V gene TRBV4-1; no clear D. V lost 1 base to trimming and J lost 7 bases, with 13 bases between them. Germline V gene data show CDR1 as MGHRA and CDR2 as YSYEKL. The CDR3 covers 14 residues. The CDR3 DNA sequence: TGCGCCAGCAGCCAAGTCCCTGTTCGGGATGAAGCTTTCTTT. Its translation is CASSQVPVRDEAFF.

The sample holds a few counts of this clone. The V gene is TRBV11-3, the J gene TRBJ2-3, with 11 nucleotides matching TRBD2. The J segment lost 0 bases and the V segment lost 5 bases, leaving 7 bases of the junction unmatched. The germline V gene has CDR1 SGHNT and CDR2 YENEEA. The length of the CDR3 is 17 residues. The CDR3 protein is CASSIGLAGPSTDTQYF. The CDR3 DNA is TGTGCCAGCAGCATCGGACTAGCGGGCCCTAGCACAGATACGCAGTATTTT.

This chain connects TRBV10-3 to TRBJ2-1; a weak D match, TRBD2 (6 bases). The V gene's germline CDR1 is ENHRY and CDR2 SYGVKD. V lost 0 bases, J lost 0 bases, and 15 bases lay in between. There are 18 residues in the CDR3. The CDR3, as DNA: TGTGCCATCAGTGAGTCGTGGGGAGGATTGAGCTCCTACAATGAGCAGTTCTTC. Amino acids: CAISESWGGLSSYNEQFF.

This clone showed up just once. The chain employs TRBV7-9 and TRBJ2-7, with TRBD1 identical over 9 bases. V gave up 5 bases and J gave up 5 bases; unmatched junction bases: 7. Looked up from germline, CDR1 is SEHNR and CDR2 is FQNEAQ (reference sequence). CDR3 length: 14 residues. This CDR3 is CASSGSDRGNEQYF. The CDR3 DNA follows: TGTGCCAGCAGCGGATCGGACAGGGGCAACGAGCAGTACTTC.

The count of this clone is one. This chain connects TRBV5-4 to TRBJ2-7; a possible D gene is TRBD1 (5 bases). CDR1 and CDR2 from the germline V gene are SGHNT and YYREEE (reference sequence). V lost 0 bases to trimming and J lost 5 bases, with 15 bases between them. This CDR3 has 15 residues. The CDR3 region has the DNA TGTGCCAGCAGCTTGGTAGGGCAGGGTATACACGAGCAGTACTTC. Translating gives CASSLVGQGIHEQYF.

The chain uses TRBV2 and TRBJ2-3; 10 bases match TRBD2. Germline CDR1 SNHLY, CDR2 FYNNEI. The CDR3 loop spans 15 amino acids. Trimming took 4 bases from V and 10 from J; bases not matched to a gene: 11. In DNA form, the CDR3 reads TGTGCCAGCAGTGCCACTAGCGGGGTCTGGGATGCGCAGTATTTT. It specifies CASSATSGVWDAQYF. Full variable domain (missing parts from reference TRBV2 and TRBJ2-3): EPEVTQTPSHQVTQMGQEVILRCVPISNHLYFYWYRQILGQKVEFLVSFYNNEISEKSEIFDDQFSVERPDGSNFTLKIRSTKLEDSAMYFCASSATSGVWDAQYFGPGTRLTVL.

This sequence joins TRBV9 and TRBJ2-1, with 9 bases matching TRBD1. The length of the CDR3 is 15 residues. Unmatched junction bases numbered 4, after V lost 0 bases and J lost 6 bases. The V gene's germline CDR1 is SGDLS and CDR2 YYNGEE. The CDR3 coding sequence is TGTGCCAGCAGCGTAGCTCGACAGGGGGGCAATGAGCAGTTCTTC. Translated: CASSVARQGGNEQFF.

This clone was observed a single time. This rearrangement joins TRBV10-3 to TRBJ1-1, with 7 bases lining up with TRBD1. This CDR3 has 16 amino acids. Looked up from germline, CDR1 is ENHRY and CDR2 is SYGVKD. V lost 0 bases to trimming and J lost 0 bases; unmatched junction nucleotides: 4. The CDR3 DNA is TGTGCCATCAGTGAGTCGCAGGGGGGAATGAACACTGAAGCTTTCTTT. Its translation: CAISESQGGMNTEAFF.

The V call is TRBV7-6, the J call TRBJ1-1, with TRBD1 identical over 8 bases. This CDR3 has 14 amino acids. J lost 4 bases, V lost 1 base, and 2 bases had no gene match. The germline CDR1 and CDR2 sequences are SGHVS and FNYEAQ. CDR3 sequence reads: CASSLVQGGTEAFF. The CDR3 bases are TGTGCCAGCAGCTTAGTACAGGGGGGCACTGAAGCTTTCTTT.

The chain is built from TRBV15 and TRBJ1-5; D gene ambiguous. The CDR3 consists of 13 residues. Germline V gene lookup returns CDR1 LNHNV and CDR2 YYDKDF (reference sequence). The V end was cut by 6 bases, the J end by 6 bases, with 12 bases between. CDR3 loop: CATSIRRVQPQHF. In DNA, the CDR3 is TGTGCCACCAGTATTCGGAGGGTTCAGCCCCAGCATTTT.

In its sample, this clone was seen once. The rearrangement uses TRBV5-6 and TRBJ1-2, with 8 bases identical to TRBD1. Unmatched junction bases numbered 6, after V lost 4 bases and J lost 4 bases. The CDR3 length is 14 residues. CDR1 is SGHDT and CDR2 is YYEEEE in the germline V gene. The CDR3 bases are TGTGCCAGCAGCCCGACAGGGGAAAGCTATGGCTACACCTTC. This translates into CASSPTGESYGYTF.

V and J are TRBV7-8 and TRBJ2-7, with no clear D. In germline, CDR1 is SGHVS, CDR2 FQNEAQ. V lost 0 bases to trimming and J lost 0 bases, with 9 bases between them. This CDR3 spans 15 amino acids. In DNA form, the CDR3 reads TGTGCCAGCAGCTTAGCCCCGACTCTCTCCTACGAGCAGTACTTC. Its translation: CASSLAPTLSYEQYF.

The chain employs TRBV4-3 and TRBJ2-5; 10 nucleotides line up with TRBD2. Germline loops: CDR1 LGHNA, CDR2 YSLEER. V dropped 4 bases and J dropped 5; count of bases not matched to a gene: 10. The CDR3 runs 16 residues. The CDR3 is CASSLRRGTSAETQYF. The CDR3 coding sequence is TGCGCCAGCAGCCTCAGACGCGGGACTAGCGCGGAGACCCAGTACTTC.

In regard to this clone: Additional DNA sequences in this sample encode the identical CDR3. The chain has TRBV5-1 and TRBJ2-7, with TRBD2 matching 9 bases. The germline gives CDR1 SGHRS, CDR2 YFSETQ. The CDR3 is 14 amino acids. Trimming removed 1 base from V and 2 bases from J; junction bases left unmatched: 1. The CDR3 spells CASSLSGGTYEQYF. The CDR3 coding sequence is TGCGCCAGCAGCTTGAGCGGGGGGACCTACGAGCAGTACTTC.

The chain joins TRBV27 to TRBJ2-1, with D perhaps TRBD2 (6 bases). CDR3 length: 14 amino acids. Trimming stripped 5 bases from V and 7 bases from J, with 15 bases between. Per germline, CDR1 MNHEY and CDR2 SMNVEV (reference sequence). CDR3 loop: CASSPLAAPNEQFF. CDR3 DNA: TGTGCCAGCAGTCCCTTAGCGGCCCCTAATGAGCAGTTCTTC.

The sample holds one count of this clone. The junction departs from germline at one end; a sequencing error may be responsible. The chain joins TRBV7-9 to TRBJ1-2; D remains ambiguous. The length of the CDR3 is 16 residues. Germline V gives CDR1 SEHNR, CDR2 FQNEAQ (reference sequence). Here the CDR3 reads CSSSPLGVSAGYGYTF. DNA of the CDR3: TGTTCCAGCAGCCCCCTTGGGGTATCGGCGGGGTATGGCTACACCTTC.

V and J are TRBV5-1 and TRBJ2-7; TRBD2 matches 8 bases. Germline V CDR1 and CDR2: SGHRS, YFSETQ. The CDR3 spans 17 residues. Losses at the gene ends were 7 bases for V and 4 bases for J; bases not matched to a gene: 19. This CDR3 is CASALAGASGPMYEQYF. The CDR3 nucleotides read TGCGCCAGCGCCCTTGCCGGGGCTAGCGGGCCTATGTACGAGCAGTACTTC.

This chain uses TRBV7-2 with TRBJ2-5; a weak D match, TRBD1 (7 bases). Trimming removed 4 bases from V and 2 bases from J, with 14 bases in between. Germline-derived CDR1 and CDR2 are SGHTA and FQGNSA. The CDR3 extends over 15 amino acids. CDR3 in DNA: TGTGCCAGCAGCTCGGGAGACAGGGTACAAGAGACCCAGTACTTC. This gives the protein CASSSGDRVQETQYF.

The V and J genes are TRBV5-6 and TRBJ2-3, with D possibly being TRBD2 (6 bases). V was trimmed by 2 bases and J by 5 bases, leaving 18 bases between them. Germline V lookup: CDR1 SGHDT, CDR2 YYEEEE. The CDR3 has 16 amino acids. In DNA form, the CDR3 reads TGTGCCAGCAGCTTAGCGCTAGCGACCTCCGGAGATACGCAGTATTTT. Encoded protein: CASSLALATSGDTQYF.

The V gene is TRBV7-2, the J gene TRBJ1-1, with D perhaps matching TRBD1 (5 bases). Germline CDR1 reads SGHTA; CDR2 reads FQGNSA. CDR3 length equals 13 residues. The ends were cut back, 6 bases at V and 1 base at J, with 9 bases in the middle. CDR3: CASRTQENTEAFF. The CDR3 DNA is TGTGCCAGCAGAACACAGGAGAACACTGAAGCTTTCTTT.

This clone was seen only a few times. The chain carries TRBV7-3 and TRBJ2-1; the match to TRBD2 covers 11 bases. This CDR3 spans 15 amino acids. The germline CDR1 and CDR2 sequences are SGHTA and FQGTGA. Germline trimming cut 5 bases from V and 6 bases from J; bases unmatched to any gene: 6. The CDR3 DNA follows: TGTGCCAGCAGCATACCCGGGACTAGCGGCAATGAGCAGTTCTTC. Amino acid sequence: CASSIPGTSGNEQFF.